This T cell receptor beta chain emerged from a study of OX40 agonist ivuxolimab in advanced cancers. Background on the study: Hepatocellular carcinoma, melanoma, renal cell or head and neck cancer occurred in dose-escalation patients. Therapy given before enrollment (anti-PD-1, anti-PD-L1 or anti-CTLA-4) was allowed, and roughly 42% had some. Three patients had partial responses: one hepatocellular carcinoma, two cutaneous melanoma.

Germline V lookup: CDR1 SGHTA, CDR2 FQGNSA. V was shortened by 5 bases and J by 2 bases, with 16 bases between the two germline ends. This CDR3 comprises 16 residues. Study-wide results and caveats: Patients who responded partially at 0.1-3.0 mg/kg showed clonal expansion ranking among the lowest.

Repertoires were generated with immunoSEQ multiplex PCR, while TCRdb's copy carries only in-frame clones and drops some. This table has around 84,000 clones, roughly 80% appearing once. This clone has ten or more counts. As yet, its antigen is unknown. The chain is built from TRBV7-2 and TRBJ1-5; tentative D call: TRBD1 (6 bases). This clonotype originated in an adult with an advanced solid tumor such as melanoma, head and neck, liver or kidney cancer. The specimen was CD4+ or CD8+ T cells sorted from blood, collected in a trial of the OX40 agonist ivuxolimab. CDR3 DNA sequence: TGTGCCAGCAGCGGAGATGGGGGCCTGGGCAATCAGCCCCAGCATTTT. Protein sequence: CASSGDGGLGNQPQHF.